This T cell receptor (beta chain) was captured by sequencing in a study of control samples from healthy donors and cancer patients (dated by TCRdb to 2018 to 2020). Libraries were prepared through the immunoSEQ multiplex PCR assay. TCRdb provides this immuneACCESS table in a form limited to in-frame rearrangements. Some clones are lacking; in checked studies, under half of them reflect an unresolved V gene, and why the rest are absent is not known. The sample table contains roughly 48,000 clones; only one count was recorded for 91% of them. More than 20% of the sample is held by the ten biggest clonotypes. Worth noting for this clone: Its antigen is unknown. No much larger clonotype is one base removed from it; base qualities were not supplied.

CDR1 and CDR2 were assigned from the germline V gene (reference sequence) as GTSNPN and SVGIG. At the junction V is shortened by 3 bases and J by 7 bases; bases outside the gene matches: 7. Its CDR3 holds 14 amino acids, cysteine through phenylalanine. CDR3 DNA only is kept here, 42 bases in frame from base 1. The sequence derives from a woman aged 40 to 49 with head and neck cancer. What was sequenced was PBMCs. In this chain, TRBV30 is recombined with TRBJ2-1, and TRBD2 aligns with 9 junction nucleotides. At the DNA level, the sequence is TGTGCCTGGAGATTAGCGGGAGCGCGAAATGAGCAGTTCTTC. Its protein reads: CAWRLAGARNEQFF.